The 30 T cell receptor beta chains listed next were all sequenced from one sample in a study of metastatic and nonmetastatic thyroid tumors. Each patient went into thyroid surgery without having received any treatment. TCRdb used MiXCR to call clones anew from the PCR reads. The profile covers 30,000 to 35,000 clones, with roughly a sixth appearing a single time and 6.5% to 8.5% taken by the ten largest. Specimen: blood. These receptors originate from a female donor with papillary thyroid cancer or a benign thyroid nodule (not recorded which). Some clones in this sample may be carry-over from other donors' samples.

This clone was found many times. This may be a read error, as it is one base from a much larger clone. The identical CDR3 is also encoded by other nucleotide sequences in the sample. The V and J genes are TRBV20-1 and TRBJ1-2, with D possibly matching TRBD1 (5 bases). The V gene's germline CDR1 is DFQATT and CDR2 SNEGSKA (reference sequence). This CDR3 spans 14 amino acids. The V gene lost 4 bases and the J gene lost 5 bases, with 17 bases spanning the gap. The CDR3 DNA sequence: TGCAGTGCTAAAGGAGGGGCAGTGCAATATGGCTACACCTTC. It translates to CSAKGGAVQYGYTF.

This chain uses TRBV20-1 with TRBJ1-1; D is unclear. The germline V gene encodes CDR1 DFQATT and CDR2 SNEGSKA (reference sequence). Trimming removed 1 base at V and 7 bases at J, with 22 bases between. The CDR3 runs 16 residues. CDR3 protein: CSARAPVDGGRNEAFF. For the CDR3, the DNA is TGCAGTGCTAGAGCCCCAGTGGATGGAGGGCGGAATGAAGCTTTCTTT.

This clone was seen ten or more times. CDR3 DNA sequence: TGTGCCAGCAGCGAGAGGGGGGGCGGCGGTGAAGCTTTCTTT. Its protein is CASSERGGGGEAFF. The chain carries TRBV3-1 and TRBJ1-1, with D perhaps matching TRBD1 (6 bases). Trimming stripped 5 bases from V and 7 bases from J, with 17 bases between. Germline CDR1 and CDR2: LGHDT and YNNKEL (reference sequence). This CDR3 contains 14 residues.

This clone was seen ten or more times. CDR3 protein: CASRGGDTDTQYF. The CDR3 DNA follows: TGTGCCAGCAGGGGGGGGGACACAGATACGCAGTATTTT. The rearrangement uses TRBV6-1 and TRBJ2-3, with 7 bases lining up with TRBD2. The CDR3 runs 13 residues. With V trimmed by 6 bases and J by 2 bases, 2 bases remained unmatched. Germline V gene data show CDR1 as MNHNS and CDR2 as SASEGT.

By share of the sample, this clone is medium-sized (0.01 to 0.1%). The J gene is TRBJ1-1, the V gene TRBV6-1; D may be TRBD1 (5 bases). Trimming removed 6 bases at V and 1 base at J, with 15 bases between. Germline V gene data show CDR1 as MNHNS and CDR2 as SASEGT. The CDR3 runs 15 residues. The CDR3 here is CASRTTGTQNTEAFF. The CDR3, as DNA: TGTGCCAGCAGGACAACCGGGACTCAGAACACTGAAGCTTTCTTT.

This clone was counted many times. The V gene is TRBV7-3, the J gene TRBJ2-1, with D possibly being TRBD2 (5 bases). With 4 bases removed from V and 0 bases from J, the gap between germline ends came to 13 bases. CDR1 is SGHTA, CDR2 FQGTGA, per germline. The CDR3 covers 16 residues. CDR3 in amino acids: CASSSTARGSYNEQFF. DNA of the CDR3: TGTGCCAGCAGCTCTACTGCACGGGGCTCCTACAATGAGCAGTTCTTC.

This clone occurred many times. V is TRBV3-1 and J is TRBJ2-7; unclear D gene. The CDR3 covers 14 residues. Germline CDR1 LGHDT, CDR2 YNNKEL (reference sequence). The V end was cut by 4 bases, the J end by 5 bases, with 15 bases between. The CDR3 is CASSRTSKGNEQYF. The CDR3 nucleotides are TGTGCCAGCAGCCGGACCTCAAAAGGAAACGAGCAGTACTTC.

Concerning this clone: A much bigger clone sits one base away, suggesting this may be a read error. The J gene is TRBJ1-4, the V gene TRBV6-1; 7 positions match TRBD1. With 6 bases clipped from V and 11 bases from J, the junction kept 15 bases outside the gene matches. Germline assignment: CDR1 MNHNS and CDR2 SASEGT. The length of the CDR3 is 15 residues. In DNA form, the CDR3 reads TGTGCCAGCAGCAAGTCCAAGGGAGGGGGCGAGAAACTGTTTTTT. Translation gives CASSKSKGGGEKLFF.

This clone was found a few times. The chain has TRBV6-1 and TRBJ1-6; TRBD1 agrees at 7 bases. V gave up 7 bases and J gave up 14 bases; unmatched junction bases: 17. The CDR3 is made up of 15 amino acids. Germline-derived CDR1 and CDR2 are MNHNS and SASEGT. The CDR3 loop is CASTLDRSREGALHF. The DNA for the CDR3 is TGTGCCAGCACCCTGGACAGGTCGAGGGAAGGGGCCCTCCACTTT.

Relative to its sample, this clone is medium-sized. This rearrangement joins TRBV27 to TRBJ2-7; D might be TRBD1 (6 bases). Germline assignment: CDR1 MNHEY and CDR2 SMNVEV (reference sequence). V lost 4 bases and J lost 7, with 11 bases in between. CDR3 length: 12 amino acids. CDR3 nucleotides: TGTGCCAGCAGTTCTAGAGGGGGTGAGCAGTACTTC. It is translated as CASSSRGGEQYF.

The genes are TRBV5-1 and TRBJ2-3, with 10 bases aligning to TRBD2. There are 17 residues in the CDR3. Germline V lookup: CDR1 SGHRS, CDR2 YFSETQ. V gave up 2 bases and J gave up 2 bases; unmatched junction bases: 8. CDR3 sequence: CASSFRASGSVTDTQYF. CDR3 bases: TGCGCCAGCAGCTTTCGGGCTAGCGGGAGTGTCACAGATACGCAGTATTTT.

As to this clone: A much larger clone differs by one base, so this may be a read error. Other DNA sequences in the same sample also yield this CDR3. V is TRBV11-2 and J is TRBJ1-1; D is perhaps TRBD1 (6 bases). Germline-derived CDR1 and CDR2 are SGHAT and FQNNGV. The CDR3 loop spans 14 amino acids. This CDR3 is CASRPGGGNTEAFF. Written as DNA, the CDR3 is TGCGCCAGCCGACCTGGAGGGGGAAACACTGAAGCTTTCTTT.

This clone has more than one count but fewer than ten. A read error may be the cause here, since a much bigger clone is one base away. The chain couples TRBV4-1 to TRBJ2-3; 11 bases fit TRBD2. The length of the CDR3 is 15 residues. After removal of 4 bases from V and 4 bases from J, the junction contained 4 bases not matched to a gene. CDR1 and CDR2 from the germline V gene are MGHRA and YSYEKL. The CDR3 loop reads CASSLIAGGPDTQYF. CDR3 sequence (DNA): TGCGCCAGCAGCCTAATAGCGGGAGGGCCAGATACGCAGTATTTT.

This clone was counted ten times or more. The chain uses TRBV5-4 and TRBJ1-2, with 8 positions matching TRBD1. The CDR3 sequence is 15 residues long. The trim removed 4 bases at V and 1 base at J, leaving 6 bases unmatched. Germline CDR1 reads SGHNT; CDR2 reads YYREEE (reference sequence). The chain's CDR3 is CASSPGQGSNYGYTF. The CDR3 DNA reads as TGTGCCAGCAGCCCCGGACAGGGAAGTAACTATGGCTACACCTTC.

Only a few counts were recorded for this clone. The junction differs from germline at one of its ends, possibly a read error. V and J are TRBV2 and TRBJ1-6, with D hard to call. Germline V gene data show CDR1 as SNHLY and CDR2 as FYNNEI. This CDR3 spans 12 amino acids. CDR3 loop: CASKRLNSPLHF. For the CDR3, the DNA is TGTGCCAGCAAAAGGCTCAATTCGCCCCTCCACTTT.

This clone was seen only a few times. The chain recombines TRBV20-1 with TRBJ2-1, with TRBD2 as a possible D gene (5 bases). The germline gives CDR1 DFQATT, CDR2 SNEGSKA (reference sequence). Trimming took 4 bases from V and 9 from J, leaving 10 bases between them. The CDR3 totals 11 residues. The CDR3 reads CSAIPGVEQFF. CDR3 bases: TGCAGTGCTATACCCGGGGTTGAGCAGTTCTTC.

This chain joins TRBV7-2 and TRBJ1-5; D is unclear. The length of the CDR3 is 13 residues. Trimming cost V 11 bases and J 7 bases, with 18 bases left between them. From germline, CDR1 is SGHTA and CDR2 FQGNSA. The DNA for the CDR3 is TGTGCCGGTAGCCAGGCGACGGCGCAGCCCCAGCATTTT. This translates into CAGSQATAQPQHF.

This clone came up many times. The rearrangement uses TRBV5-1 and TRBJ2-7; the match to TRBD2 covers 8 bases. Germline values: CDR1 SGHRS, CDR2 YFSETQ. The junction had 20 bases not matched to a gene; V was cut back by 2 bases and J by 1 base. This CDR3 has 20 amino acids. The CDR3: CASSFRSPDPSGSGSYEQYF. CDR3 sequence (DNA): TGCGCCAGCAGCTTTCGAAGCCCCGACCCCAGCGGGAGTGGGTCCTACGAGCAGTACTTC.

The J gene is TRBJ1-1, the V gene TRBV20-1; 7 nucleotides line up with TRBD1. Germline CDR1 is DFQATT and CDR2 is SNEGSKA (reference sequence). With V trimmed by 0 bases and J by 0 bases, 4 bases remained unmatched. The CDR3 is made up of 15 amino acids. DNA of the CDR3: TGCAGTGCTAGAGATGGGACAGCCCTGAACACTGAAGCTTTCTTT. Translated, it gives CSARDGTALNTEAFF.

There are a few counts of this clone. This rearrangement joins TRBV27 to TRBJ2-7; no reliable D call. This CDR3 has 11 amino acids. The V gene lost 8 bases and the J gene lost 0 bases, with 5 bases spanning the gap. Germline V gives CDR1 MNHEY, CDR2 SMNVEV (reference sequence). In nucleotides, the CDR3 is TGTGCCAGCTCTAGCTCCTACGAGCAGTACTTC. It codes for CASSSSYEQYF.

This clone was counted many times. This rearrangement joins TRBV7-9 to TRBJ2-7; D might be TRBD2 (5 bases). Germline V gene lookup returns CDR1 SEHNR and CDR2 FQNEAQ (reference sequence). V was pared by 5 bases and J by 2 bases, with 16 bases between. This CDR3 comprises 15 residues. CDR3 nucleotides: TGTGCCAGCAGCCTAATACGGGGATCCGCCTACGAGCAGTACTTC. Protein sequence: CASSLIRGSAYEQYF.

This clone has a count of ten or more. The CDR3 protein is CSARRPSGSVYEQYF. Here the CDR3 DNA reads TGCAGTGCCCGTCGACCCAGCGGGAGCGTCTACGAGCAGTACTTC. The genes are TRBV20-1 and TRBJ2-7, with 8 nucleotides matching TRBD2. Germline V gene sequence: CDR1 DFQATT, CDR2 SNEGSKA (reference sequence). The CDR3 contains 15 residues. Unmatched junction bases numbered 13, after V lost 6 bases and J lost 3 bases.

The count of this clone is one. V gene TRBV7-3 combines with J gene TRBJ2-2; D call uncertain. Trimming shortened V by 2 bases and J by 6 bases, and 7 bases separated the two germline ends. The CDR3 covers 13 residues. The germline CDR1 and CDR2 sequences are SGHTA and FQGTGA. CDR3 nucleotides: TGTGCCAGCAGCTTAGGGTGGTCCGGGGAGCTGTTTTTT. This encodes CASSLGWSGELFF.

On this clone: The junction differs from germline at one of its ends, possibly a read error. V is TRBV7-7 and J is TRBJ2-2; the match to TRBD2 covers 9 bases. Germline V lookup: CDR1 SSHAT, CDR2 FNYEAQ (reference sequence). The CDR3 runs to 15 residues. The CDR3 loop reads CASSPQAGGTGELFF. In DNA, the CDR3 is TGTGCTAGCAGCCCACAGGCGGGAGGGACCGGGGAGCTGTTTTTT.

The CDR3 here is CASRVTSGRQGACNEQFF. CDR3 nucleotide sequence: TGTGCCAGCAGGGTGACTAGCGGGAGACAAGGCGCCTGCAATGAGCAGTTCTTC. The V gene is TRBV2, the J gene TRBJ2-1; TRBD2 aligns across 12 bases. V was clipped by 6 bases and J by 6 bases; unmatched bases: 15. Germline CDR1 reads SNHLY; CDR2 reads FYNNEI. The CDR3 spans 18 residues.

Details on this clone: One end of the junction is discordant with germline, which a read error may explain. The chain links TRBV7-7 to TRBJ2-1; TRBD2 might be the D (5 bases). CDR3 length: 13 amino acids. CDR1 and CDR2 (germline): SSHAT, FNYEAQ (reference sequence). CDR3 in DNA: TGCGCTAGCAGCGTCCCGTGGGGAAATGAGCAGTTCTTC. It codes for CASSVPWGNEQFF.

V and J are TRBV19 and TRBJ1-4; 8 nucleotides align to TRBD1. J lost 8 bases, V lost 6 bases, and 8 bases had no gene match. Germline CDR1 LNHDA, CDR2 SQIVND (reference sequence). This CDR3 is 14 amino acids long. CDR3 nucleotides: TGTGCCAGTAGAAGACAGGGGTTCGGGGAAAAACTGTTTTTT. As protein: CASRRQGFGEKLFF.

This clone was seen ten or more times. This sequence joins TRBV30 and TRBJ2-2; TRBD1 might be the D (6 bases). From germline, CDR1 is GTSNPN and CDR2 SVGIG (reference sequence). The CDR3 extends over 14 amino acids. V was shortened by 3 bases and J by 6 bases, with 14 bases between the two germline ends. The CDR3 DNA is TGTGCCTGGAGCCGGGACACCGGCGCCGGGGAGCTGTTTTTT. It is translated as CAWSRDTGAGELFF.

Remarks on this clone: Sequence at one end of the junction differs from germline and may be a read error. The genes are TRBV11-1 and TRBJ1-1; D ambiguous. This CDR3 comprises 14 residues. Per germline, CDR1 SGHAT and CDR2 FQDESV (reference sequence). CDR3 residues: CASSPNVFNTEAFF. CDR3 bases: TGTGCCAGCAGCCCTAATGTCTTTAACACTGAAGCCTTCTTT. Full variable domain (rest looked up from reference TRBV11-1 and TRBJ1-1): EAEVAQSPRYKITEKSQAVAFWCDPISGHATLYWYRQILGQGPELLVQFQDESVVDDSQLPKDRFSAERLKGVDSTLKIQPAELGDSAMYLCASSPNVFNTEAFFGQGTRLTVV.

This clone was observed at least ten times. The genes are TRBV10-1 and TRBJ2-3; no definite D call. V was trimmed by 3 bases and J by 1 base, leaving 8 bases between them. The CDR3 sequence is 14 residues long. Germline CDR1 reads WNHNN; CDR2 reads SYGVQD (reference sequence). DNA of the CDR3: TGCGCCAGCAGTGAATTTTCGCGCACAGATACGCAGTATTTT. Translating gives CASSEFSRTDTQYF.